Presented here are 15 T cell receptor beta chains from one specimen sequenced in a study of cytomegalovirus exposure and HLA in healthy donors. The PCR ran on 60 Vbeta and 13 Jbeta primers. Assay: immunoSEQ multiplex PCR; the TCRdb copy retains only in-frame clones and omits some. This sample has about 130,000 clones; roughly 82% occur once, and the top ten carry roughly 12%. The sample comprised PBMCs. These receptors originate from a male donor in good health and CMV-seropositive.

For this clone: The junction differs from germline at one of its ends, possibly a read error. The chain is built from TRBV7-9 and TRBJ2-1; TRBD2 matches at 10 bases. This CDR3 spans 17 amino acids. Germline V gene lookup returns CDR1 SEHNR and CDR2 FQNEAQ (reference sequence). DNA for the CDR3: TGTTCCAGCAGCGCGTCCTCCGGGACTAGCGACTACAATGAGCAGTTCTTC. Protein product: CSSSASSGTSDYNEQFF. The full variable domain, in which reference TRBV7-9 and TRBJ2-1 provide the parts outside the CDR3, is DTGVSQNPRHKITKRGQNVTFRCDPISEHNRLYWYRQTLGQGPEFLTYFQNEAQLEKSRLLSDRFSAERPKGSFSTLEIQRTEQGDSAMYLCSSSASSGTSDYNEQFFGPGTRLTVL.

The genes are TRBV19 and TRBJ2-1; D possibly corresponds to TRBD1 (5 bases). Trimming took off 7 bases at V and 6 bases at J, with 16 bases between the two ends. Per the germline V gene, CDR1 is LNHDA and CDR2 is SQIVND (reference sequence). CDR3 size: 14 residues. CDR3 in DNA: TGTGCCAGTACCCCTAGTTGGGGCGGCAATGAGCAGTTCTTC. It translates to CASTPSWGGNEQFF.

The chain links TRBV5-6 to TRBJ2-2; D call uncertain. Germline CDR1 is SGHDT and CDR2 is YYEEEE. This CDR3 has 12 amino acids. The V and J ends lost 0 bases and 8 bases respectively, with 5 bases between them. The CDR3 DNA reads TGTGCCAGCAGCTTGGTCAGGGGGGAGCTGTTTTTT. It specifies CASSLVRGELFF.

The count of this clone is one. V and J are TRBV7-2 and TRBJ1-2; 7 bases match TRBD1. Per germline, CDR1 SGHTA and CDR2 FQGNSA. This CDR3 has 14 residues. Trimming removed 3 bases from V and 4 bases from J; junction bases left unmatched: 5. CDR3 in amino acids: CASSFCRDSYGYTF. The CDR3 DNA sequence: TGTGCCAGCAGCTTTTGTCGGGACAGCTATGGCTACACCTTC.

The V and J genes are TRBV7-8 and TRBJ1-5; 8 bases match TRBD1. This CDR3 is built from 17 residues. Germline CDR1 SGHVS, CDR2 FQNEAQ. Unmatched junction bases numbered 9, after V lost 0 bases and J lost 5 bases. The chain's CDR3 is CASSLATGGTGDQPQHF. Here the CDR3 DNA reads TGTGCCAGCAGCTTAGCAACAGGGGGAACGGGGGATCAGCCCCAGCATTTT. Complete variable domain (other parts from reference TRBV7-8 and TRBJ1-5): GAGVSQSPRYKVAKRGQDVALRCDPISGHVSLFWYQQALGQGPEFLTYFQNEAQLDKSGLPSDRFFAERPEGSVSTLKIQRTQQEDSAVYLCASSLATGGTGDQPQHFGDGTRLSIL.

The gene calls are TRBV11-2 and TRBJ2-7; 8 nucleotides match TRBD2. V was clipped by 0 bases and J by 6 bases; unmatched bases: 10. In germline, CDR1 is SGHAT, CDR2 FQNNGV. The CDR3 extends over 16 amino acids. CDR3 DNA: TGTGCCAGCAGCTTAGATCCGGCCGGGGGGGGGTCCGAGCAGTACTTC. This sequence encodes CASSLDPAGGGSEQYF.

As concerns this clone: The junction and the germline gene differ at one end; a read error may be behind it. The chain couples TRBV7-7 to TRBJ2-3; 8 bases fit TRBD2. This CDR3 spans 17 amino acids. Looked up from germline, CDR1 is SSHAT and CDR2 is FNYEAQ (reference sequence). The chain's CDR3 is CASSLAVQTSDPDTQYF. The CDR3, as DNA: TGTGCTAGCAGCTTAGCCGTCCAGACTAGCGACCCAGATACGCAGTATTTT. The whole variable domain, remainder taken from reference TRBV7-7 and TRBJ2-3, is GAGVSQSPRYKVTKRGQDVTLRCDPISSHATLYWYQQALGQGPEFLTYFNYEAQPDKSGLPSDRFSAERPEGSISTLTIQRTEQRDSAMYRCASSLAVQTSDPDTQYFGPGTRLTVL.

Only one count was recorded for this clone. This chain links TRBV19 with TRBJ2-7, with 8 bases that match TRBD1. The germline V gene encodes CDR1 LNHDA and CDR2 SQIVND (reference sequence). CDR3 size: 15 residues. The V segment lost 3 bases and the J segment 0 bases; nucleotides outside the gene matches: 4. The CDR3 spells CASSIPTGASYEQYF. CDR3 nucleotides: TGTGCCAGTAGTATCCCGACAGGGGCCTCCTACGAGCAGTACTTC.

This clone was counted a few times. The V and J genes are TRBV5-1 and TRBJ2-1; 16 bases are a match to TRBD2. Germline V CDR1 and CDR2: SGHRS, YFSETQ. CDR3 size: 15 residues. V was clipped by 4 bases and J by 9 bases; unmatched bases: 4. The CDR3 sequence: CASSPGTSGRGEQFF. Written as DNA, the CDR3 is TGCGCCAGCAGCCCCGGGACTAGCGGGAGGGGTGAGCAGTTCTTC.

This clone has more than one count but fewer than ten. The chain joins TRBV11-2 to TRBJ2-5; 10 bases match TRBD2. V lost 4 bases to trimming and J lost 1 base; unmatched junction nucleotides: 6. In germline, CDR1 is SGHAT, CDR2 FQNNGV. This CDR3 region has 16 residues. The CDR3 is CASSSPTSGAQETQYF. The CDR3 bases are TGTGCCAGCAGCTCTCCCACTAGCGGGGCCCAAGAGACCCAGTACTTC.

The chain employs TRBV9 and TRBJ2-7, with 9 bases identical to TRBD1. Germline V gene lookup returns CDR1 SGDLS and CDR2 YYNGEE. V shed 2 bases and J 2 bases; nucleotides not matched to a gene: 8. The CDR3 has 16 residues. CDR3 coding DNA: TGTGCCAGCAGCGTTAGCTCGGGACAGGGAGCCTACGAGCAGTACTTC. Residues: CASSVSSGQGAYEQYF. Complete variable domain (other parts from reference TRBV9 and TRBJ2-7): DSGVTQTPKHLITATGQRVTLRCSPRSGDLSVYWYQQSLDQGLQFLIQYYNGEERAKGNILERFSAQQFPDLHSELNLSSLELGDSALYFCASSVSSGQGAYEQYFGPGTRLTVT.

This clone was counted only a few times. The chain carries TRBV5-3 and TRBJ1-2; weak D call: TRBD1 (5 bases). TRBV5-3 is filed as an ORF, its function uncertain. CDR3 length equals 15 residues. Trimming took 5 bases from V and 2 from J, leaving 16 bases between them. Written as DNA, the CDR3 is TGTGCCAGAAGATTCGAGGCAGGACACAACTATGGCTACACCTTC. This codes for CARRFEAGHNYGYTF.

The chain couples TRBV25-1 to TRBJ1-2; 9 bases are shared with TRBD1. Per the germline V gene, CDR1 is MGHDK and CDR2 is SYGVNS. The CDR3 is made up of 14 amino acids. The V gene end was trimmed by 5 bases and the J gene end by 4 bases; junction bases not matched to a gene: 5. CDR3 protein: CASSPPGQGYGYTF. CDR3 in DNA: TGTGCCAGCAGTCCTCCGGGACAGGGCTATGGCTACACCTTC.

The gene calls are TRBV5-4 and TRBJ2-4, with 7 bases identical to TRBD1. The CDR3 runs to 13 residues. J lost 5 bases, V lost 3 bases, and 2 bases had no gene match. Germline CDR1 reads SGHNT; CDR2 reads YYREEE (reference sequence). The CDR3: CASSSGQENIQYF. The CDR3 nucleotides are TGTGCCAGCAGCTCTGGACAGGAAAACATTCAGTACTTC.

In its sample, this clone was seen a few times. The chain joins TRBV5-4 to TRBJ2-3; 8 bases match TRBD2. CDR3 size: 15 residues. V lost 1 base and J lost 0; bases outside the gene matches: 1. Germline V gene data show CDR1 as SGHNT and CDR2 as YYREEE (reference sequence). Here the CDR3 DNA reads TGTGCCAGCAGCTTGCGGGGGGGAAGCACAGATACGCAGTATTTT. Translated, it gives CASSLRGGSTDTQYF.